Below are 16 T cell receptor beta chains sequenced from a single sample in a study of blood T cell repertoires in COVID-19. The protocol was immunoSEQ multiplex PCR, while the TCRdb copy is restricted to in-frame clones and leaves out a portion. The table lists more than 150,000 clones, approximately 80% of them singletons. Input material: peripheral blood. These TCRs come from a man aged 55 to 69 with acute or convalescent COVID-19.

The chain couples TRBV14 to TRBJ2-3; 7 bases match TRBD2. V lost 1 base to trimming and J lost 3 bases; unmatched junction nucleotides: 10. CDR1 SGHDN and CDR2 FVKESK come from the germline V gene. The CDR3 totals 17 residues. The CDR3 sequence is CASSQGRLAEWTDTQYF. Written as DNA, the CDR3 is TGTGCCAGCAGCCAAGGGCGACTAGCCGAATGGACAGATACGCAGTATTTT.

The CDR3 bases are TGTGCCAGCAGTGAACGCGAGGGAGCCTACGAGCAGTACTTC. This gives the protein CASSEREGAYEQYF. The genes are TRBV2 and TRBJ2-7; weak D call: TRBD2 (5 bases). The CDR3 extends over 14 amino acids. The germline gives CDR1 SNHLY, CDR2 FYNNEI. The V and J ends lost 2 bases and 2 bases respectively, with 10 bases between them.

CDR3 in DNA: TGCGCCAGCAGCCAAAGGCAGGTTTCTGGAAACACCATATATTTT. Protein product: CASSQRQVSGNTIYF. J is TRBJ1-3 and V is TRBV4-1; D is uncertain. Trimming stripped 2 bases from V and 1 base from J, with 9 bases between. CDR3 length: 15 amino acids. Per the germline V gene, CDR1 is MGHRA and CDR2 is YSYEKL.

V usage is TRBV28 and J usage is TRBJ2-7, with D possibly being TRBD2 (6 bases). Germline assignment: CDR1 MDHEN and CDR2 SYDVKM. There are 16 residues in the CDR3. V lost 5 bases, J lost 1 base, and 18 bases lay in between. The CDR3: CASSPTGVILSYEQYF. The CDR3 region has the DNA TGTGCCAGCAGTCCGACGGGGGTTATCCTATCCTACGAGCAGTACTTC.

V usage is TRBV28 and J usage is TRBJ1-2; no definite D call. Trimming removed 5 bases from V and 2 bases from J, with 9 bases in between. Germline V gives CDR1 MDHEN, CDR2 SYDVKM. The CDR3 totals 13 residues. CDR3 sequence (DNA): TGTGCCAGCAGTCCCTCCCCGAACTATGGCTACACCTTC. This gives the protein CASSPSPNYGYTF.

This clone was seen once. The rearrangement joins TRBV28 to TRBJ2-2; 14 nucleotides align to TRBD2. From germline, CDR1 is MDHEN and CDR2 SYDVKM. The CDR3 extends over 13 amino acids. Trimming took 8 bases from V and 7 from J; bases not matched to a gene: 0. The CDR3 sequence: CASGLAGGGELFF. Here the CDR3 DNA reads TGTGCCAGCGGACTAGCGGGAGGCGGGGAGCTGTTTTTT.

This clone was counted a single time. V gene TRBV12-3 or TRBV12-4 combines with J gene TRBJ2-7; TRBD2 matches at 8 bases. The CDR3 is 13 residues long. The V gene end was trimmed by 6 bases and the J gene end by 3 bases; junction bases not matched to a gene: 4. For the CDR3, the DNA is TGTGCCAGCAGCCTCAGCGGGAGCTACGAGCAGTACTTC. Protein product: CASSLSGSYEQYF.

The chain's CDR3 is CASSSPGLALQETQYF. CDR3 bases: TGTGCCAGCAGTTCCCCGGGACTAGCGCTTCAAGAGACCCAGTACTTC. V is TRBV6-2 or TRBV6-3 and J is TRBJ2-5; 10 bases line up with TRBD2. The CDR3 covers 16 residues. V was pared by 4 bases and J by 2 bases, with 7 bases of the junction left unmatched. Germline values: CDR1 MNHEY, CDR2 SVGEGT.

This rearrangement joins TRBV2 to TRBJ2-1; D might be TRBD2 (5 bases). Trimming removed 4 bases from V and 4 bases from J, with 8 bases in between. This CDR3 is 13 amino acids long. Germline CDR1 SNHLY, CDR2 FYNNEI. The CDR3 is CASSAQRYNEQFF. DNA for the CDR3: TGTGCCAGCAGTGCGCAGCGGTACAATGAGCAGTTCTTC.

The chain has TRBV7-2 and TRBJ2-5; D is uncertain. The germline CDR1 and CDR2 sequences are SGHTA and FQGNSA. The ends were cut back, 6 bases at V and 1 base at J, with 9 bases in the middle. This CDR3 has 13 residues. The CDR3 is CASSVQIQETQYF. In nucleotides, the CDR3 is TGTGCCAGCAGTGTACAAATCCAAGAGACCCAGTACTTC.

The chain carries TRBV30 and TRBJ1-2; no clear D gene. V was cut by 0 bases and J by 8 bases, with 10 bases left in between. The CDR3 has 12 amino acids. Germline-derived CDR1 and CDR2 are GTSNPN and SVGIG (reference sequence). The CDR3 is CAWSVARKGYTF. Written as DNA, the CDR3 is TGTGCCTGGAGTGTTGCCAGGAAGGGCTACACCTTC.

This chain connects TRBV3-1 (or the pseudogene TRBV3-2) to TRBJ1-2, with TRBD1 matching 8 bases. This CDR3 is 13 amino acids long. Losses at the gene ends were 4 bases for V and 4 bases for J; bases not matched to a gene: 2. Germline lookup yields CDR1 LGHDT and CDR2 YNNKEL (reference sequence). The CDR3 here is CASSPGQVYGYTF. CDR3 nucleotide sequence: TGTGCCAGCAGCCCGGGACAGGTCTATGGCTACACCTTC.

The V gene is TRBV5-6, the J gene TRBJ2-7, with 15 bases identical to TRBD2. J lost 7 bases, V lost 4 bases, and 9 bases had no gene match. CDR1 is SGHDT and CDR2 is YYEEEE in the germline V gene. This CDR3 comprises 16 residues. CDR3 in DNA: TGTGCCAGCAGCCAGCAGCCGGGACTAGCGGGGGGAGAGCAGTACTTC. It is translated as CASSQQPGLAGGEQYF.

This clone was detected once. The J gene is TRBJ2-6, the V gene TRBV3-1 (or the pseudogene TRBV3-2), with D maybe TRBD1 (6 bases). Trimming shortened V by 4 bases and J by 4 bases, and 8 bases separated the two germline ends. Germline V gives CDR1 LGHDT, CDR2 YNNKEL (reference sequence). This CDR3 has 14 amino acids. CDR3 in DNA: TGTGCCAGCAGCCGTCAGGGGGGGGCCAACGTCCTGACTTTC. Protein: CASSRQGGANVLTF.

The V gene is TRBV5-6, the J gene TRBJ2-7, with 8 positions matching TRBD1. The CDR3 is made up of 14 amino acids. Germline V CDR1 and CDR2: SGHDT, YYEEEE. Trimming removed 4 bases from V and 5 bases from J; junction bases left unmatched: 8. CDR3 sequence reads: CASSARQGWNEQYF. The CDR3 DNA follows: TGTGCCAGCAGCGCGAGACAGGGGTGGAACGAGCAGTACTTC.

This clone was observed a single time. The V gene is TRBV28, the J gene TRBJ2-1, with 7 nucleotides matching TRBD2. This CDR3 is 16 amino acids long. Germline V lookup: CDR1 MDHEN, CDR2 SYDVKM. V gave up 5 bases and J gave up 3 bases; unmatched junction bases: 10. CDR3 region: CASSPQGPSGYNEQFF. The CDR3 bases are TGTGCCAGCAGTCCGCAGGGCCCTAGCGGCTACAATGAGCAGTTCTTC.